This TCR beta chain was recorded in a study of CD8+CD57+ T cells in acquired aplastic anemia. Genomic DNA, serving as template, underwent TCR beta VDJ and CDR3 profiling. TCRdb fed the reads into MiXCR, producing one record per CDR3 protein. Among a few hundred thousand distinct CDR3 sequences, around 63% were seen once, and the ten largest hold 29%. The CDR3 totals 17 residues. In germline, CDR1 is KGHDR, CDR2 SFDVKD. V shed 4 bases and J 0 bases; nucleotides not matched to a gene: 7. This clonotype appeared once. The V call is TRBV24-1, the J call TRBJ2-1; 8 bases fit TRBD1. Material for sequencing was sorted CD4+, CD8+, or CD8+CD57+ T cells (not recorded which) from PBMCs. This TCR was sampled from a human donor in good health. This CDR3 reads CATSDMTGASSYNEQFF. The CDR3, as DNA: TGTGCCACCAGTGACATGACAGGGGCGAGCTCCTACAATGAGCAGTTCTTC.